This entry is about one T cell receptor (beta chain). Its antigen is not identified. The data stem from a study of OX40 agonist ivuxolimab in advanced cancers. Overall study: The patients got ivuxolimab, which is an agonistic anti-OX40 (CD134) antibody. At doses from 0.01 to 10 mg/kg, patients were given intravenous ivuxolimab every 2 weeks.

Using immunoSEQ multiplex PCR, the repertoire was profiled, and TCRdb retains in-frame clones only, with some absent. The data contain tens of thousands of clones, approximately 88% of them singletons. The V and J ends lost 6 bases and 4 bases respectively, with 6 bases between them. The CDR3 contains 11 residues. The germline CDR1 and CDR2 sequences are KGHSH and LQKENI. General study findings and limits: Expanded peripheral T cells had an undetermined antigen specificity. Clones of CD4+ and CD8+ blood T cells grew by week 6 at doses of 0.1 to 3.0 mg/kg.

This chain connects TRBV18 to TRBJ1-2, with D perhaps matching TRBD1 (6 bases). The clonotype comes from an adult with an advanced solid tumor such as melanoma, head and neck, liver or kidney cancer. Specimen: CD4+ or CD8+ T cells sorted from blood, collected in a trial of the OX40 agonist ivuxolimab. The CDR3 DNA is TGTGCCAGCTCGGACAGCTATGGCTACACCTTC. It translates to CASSDSYGYTF.